The 29 T cell receptor beta chains reported below all come from one sample, sequenced in a study of control samples from healthy donors and cancer patients (dated by TCRdb to between 2020 and 2021). The library was produced with the immunoSEQ multiplex PCR assay. Imported from immuneACCESS, the table was reduced by TCRdb to in-frame sequences with V and J called. These copies leave out some clones; in studies compared against another copy, an unresolved V gene accounts for under half, and the cause of the remainder is not known. The table for this sample lists some 160,000 clones; 89% of them were counted only once. Of the sample, roughly 5% is held by the ten largest clones. Sample: blood. Receptors originate from a man between 25 and 39 years old in good health.

The chain couples TRBV7-3 to TRBJ2-3, with D possibly TRBD2 on 6 matching bases. Trimming took off 4 bases at V and 6 bases at J, with 14 bases between the two ends. Germline loops: CDR1 SGHTA, CDR2 FQGTGA. There are 14 residues in the CDR3. The CDR3 spells CASSSTGSGDTQYF. The CDR3 DNA reads TGTGCCAGCAGCTCTACCGGGAGCGGGGATACGCAGTATTTT. Filled out from reference TRBV7-3 and TRBJ2-3, the complete variable domain reads GAGVSQTPSNKVTEKGKYVELRCDPISGHTALYWYRQSLGQGPEFLIYFQGTGAADDSGLPNDRFFAVRPEGSVSTLKIQRTERGDSAVYLCASSSTGSGDTQYFGPGTRLTVL.

The chain has TRBV9 and TRBJ2-1, with 12 nucleotides matching TRBD2. Per germline, CDR1 SGDLS and CDR2 YYNGEE. There are 17 residues in the CDR3. The ends lost 0 bases at V and 0 bases at J; junction bases unmatched: 1. The CDR3 loop reads CASSVGLAGASYNEQFF. Written as DNA, the CDR3 is TGTGCCAGCAGCGTAGGACTAGCGGGGGCCTCCTACAATGAGCAGTTCTTC.

The CDR3 DNA reads TGTGCCAGCAGCCAAGCCCCCGGGACTAGGTCCTACGAGCAGTACTTC. This codes for CASSQAPGTRSYEQYF. V and J are TRBV3-1 (or the pseudogene TRBV3-2) and TRBJ2-7, with TRBD2 matching 8 bases. From germline, CDR1 is LGHDT and CDR2 YNNKEL (reference sequence). V lost 1 base to trimming and J lost 1 base; unmatched junction nucleotides: 6. The CDR3 totals 16 residues.

This clone has only one observation. The chain recombines TRBV6-7 with TRBJ1-5, with a tentative D call TRBD1 (5 bases). TRBV6-7 is an ORF for which the function is uncertain. V dropped 0 bases and J dropped 1 base, with 16 bases sitting between them. The CDR3 is made up of 18 amino acids. The CDR3 loop reads CASSYSGVTRNSNQPQHF. Here the CDR3 DNA reads TGTGCCAGCAGTTACTCGGGGGTAACGAGGAACAGCAATCAGCCCCAGCATTTT.

This clone appeared a few times. The chain couples TRBV11-3 to TRBJ1-1; TRBD1 might be the D (5 bases). V dropped 5 bases and J dropped 5 bases, with 15 bases sitting between them. Germline loops: CDR1 SGHNT, CDR2 YENEEA. The CDR3 loop spans 14 amino acids. The CDR3 here is CASSLGGVRTEAFF. CDR3 nucleotide sequence: TGTGCCAGCAGCCTAGGAGGGGTTCGGACTGAAGCTTTCTTT.

The chain uses TRBV7-2 and TRBJ1-2; D is unresolved. V dropped 0 bases and J dropped 8 bases, with 19 bases sitting between them. The CDR3 totals 16 residues. From germline, CDR1 is SGHTA and CDR2 FQGNSA. The CDR3 protein is CASSLAERTGMNGYTF. The CDR3 DNA reads TGTGCCAGCAGCTTAGCAGAAAGGACGGGGATGAACGGCTACACCTTC.

This clone was seen only once. The chain recombines TRBV7-2 with TRBJ2-7; TRBD1 aligns across 8 bases. The CDR3 totals 13 residues. V lost 4 bases to trimming and J lost 2 bases; unmatched junction nucleotides: 1. Per the germline V gene, CDR1 is SGHTA and CDR2 is FQGNSA. CDR3 DNA: TGTGCCAGCAGCTCCAGGGGGCCCTACGAGCAGTACTTC. It yields the protein CASSSRGPYEQYF.

This clone was seen more than once but under ten times. The chain recombines TRBV11-3 with TRBJ2-3, with D tentatively TRBD2 (6 bases). From germline, CDR1 is SGHNT and CDR2 YENEEA. The CDR3 spans 18 residues. V was cut by 5 bases and J by 0 bases, with 21 bases left in between. The CDR3 loop is CASSARPPAGTSTDTQYF. In nucleotides, the CDR3 is TGTGCCAGCAGCGCTCGACCCCCGGCGGGGACTAGCACAGATACGCAGTATTTT.

The chain is built from TRBV5-4 and TRBJ2-5; no definite D call. The V end was cut by 2 bases, the J end by 5 bases, with 7 bases between. This CDR3 spans 12 amino acids. Germline V gene lookup returns CDR1 SGHNT and CDR2 YYREEE (reference sequence). CDR3 residues: CASSFQRETQYF. CDR3 bases: TGTGCCAGCAGCTTTCAGAGGGAGACCCAGTACTTC.

V and J are TRBV9 and TRBJ2-2; the D is unclear. CDR1 is SGDLS, CDR2 YYNGEE, per germline. V was cut by 3 bases and J by 0 bases, with 6 bases left in between. CDR3 length: 14 amino acids. The CDR3 DNA reads as TGTGCCAGCAGCGGAATAGCGAACACCGGGGAGCTGTTTTTT. Encoded protein: CASSGIANTGELFF.

The chain recombines TRBV27 with TRBJ2-2, with 9 bases identical to TRBD2. The CDR3 is 18 amino acids. Trimming cost V 6 bases and J 3 bases; bases outside gene matches: 14. Germline V lookup: CDR1 MNHEY, CDR2 SMNVEV (reference sequence). The CDR3 DNA sequence: TGTGCCAGCAGGCTGTGGGGAAATAGCGGGAGCGACACCGGGGAGCTGTTTTTT. Translation gives CASRLWGNSGSDTGELFF.

The rearrangement joins TRBV25-1 to TRBJ2-2; possible D gene TRBD2, 5 bases. In germline, CDR1 is MGHDK, CDR2 SYGVNS. The CDR3 is 15 residues long. V lost 6 bases to trimming and J lost 9 bases, with 20 bases between them. The CDR3 region has the DNA TGTGCCAGCAGGGAAAGTAGCGCGGTCCCCCGGGAGCTGTTTTTT. This encodes CASRESSAVPRELFF.

The chain is built from TRBV29-1 and TRBJ2-3; 9 positions agree with TRBD2. This CDR3 is 14 amino acids long. V trimming: 7 bases; J trimming: 3 bases; junction bases outside the gene matches: 8. Germline CDR1 is SQVTM and CDR2 is ANQGSEA. CDR3 sequence: CSGTRTSETDTQYF. The CDR3 nucleotides are TGCAGCGGAACCAGGACTAGCGAAACAGATACGCAGTATTTT.

The V and J genes are TRBV19 and TRBJ1-5; 9 bases align to TRBD1. This CDR3 is built from 15 residues. CDR1 and CDR2 from the germline V gene are LNHDA and SQIVND (reference sequence). V shed 5 bases and J 6 bases; nucleotides not matched to a gene: 8. CDR3 sequence (DNA): TGTGCCAGTAGTCCACAGGGGGCCACCCTTCAGCCCCAGCATTTT. Its protein product is CASSPQGATLQPQHF.

The DNA for the CDR3 is TGTGCCAGCAGCCAGCGAACCGGGACTAGGGCTGATACGCAGTATTTT. Its protein product is CASSQRTGTRADTQYF. This chain links TRBV3-1 (or the pseudogene TRBV3-2) with TRBJ2-3; 8 bases align to TRBD2. The germline gives CDR1 LGHDT, CDR2 YNNKEL (reference sequence). The CDR3 length is 16 residues. The J segment lost 6 bases and the V segment lost 3 bases, leaving 11 bases of the junction unmatched.

The chain links TRBV25-1 to TRBJ2-4, with unresolved D. V gave up 5 bases and J gave up 11 bases, with 10 bases separating them. This CDR3 contains 11 residues. The germline V gene encodes CDR1 MGHDK and CDR2 SYGVNS. The CDR3 loop reads CASSSSRVQYF. The CDR3 DNA reads TGTGCCAGCAGTAGTAGTAGGGTTCAGTACTTC. Together with reference TRBV25-1 and TRBJ2-4, the CDR3 gives the full variable domain: EADIYQTPRYLVIGTGKKITLECSQTMGHDKMYWYQQDPGMELHLIHYSYGVNSTEKGDLSSESTVSRIRTEHFPLTLESARPSHTSQYLCASSSSRVQYFGAGTRLSVL.

V is TRBV4-1 and J is TRBJ1-1; 7 nucleotides agree with TRBD1. Losses at the gene ends were 1 base for V and 5 bases for J; bases not matched to a gene: 1. Germline V lookup: CDR1 MGHRA, CDR2 YSYEKL. The CDR3 contains 13 residues. CDR3 amino acids: CASSQVQGTEAFF. For the CDR3, the DNA is TGCGCCAGCAGCCAAGTACAGGGGACTGAAGCTTTCTTT.

The chain joins TRBV4-1 to TRBJ2-5; 11 bases are shared with TRBD2. J was trimmed by 4 bases and V by 1 base; bases with no gene match: 5. CDR1 is MGHRA and CDR2 is YSYEKL in the germline V gene. The CDR3 has 16 amino acids. The CDR3 DNA reads as TGCGCCAGCAGCCAAGGGGGAACTAGCGGGAGAGAGACCCAGTACTTC. As protein: CASSQGGTSGRETQYF.

The chain uses TRBV11-3 and TRBJ2-1, with 14 positions matching TRBD2. This CDR3 comprises 19 residues. V dropped 4 bases and J dropped 3; count of bases not matched to a gene: 11. Germline CDR1 SGHNT, CDR2 YENEEA. The CDR3 DNA reads TGTGCCAGCAGCTCACCCGGGACTAGCGGGAGAGGAAACTACAATGAGCAGTTCTTC. Translating it yields CASSSPGTSGRGNYNEQFF.

This chain joins TRBV6-4 and TRBJ2-3; 8 bases fit TRBD2. The CDR3 totals 16 residues. Unmatched junction bases numbered 8, after V lost 0 bases and J lost 6 bases. Per germline, CDR1 MRHNA and CDR2 SNTAGT. Here the CDR3 DNA reads TGTGCCAGCAGTGACTCGAAGGCGGGAGGCCCCGATACGCAGTATTTT. Its translation is CASSDSKAGGPDTQYF.

CDR3 sequence: CASSPPSLTANYGYTF. The DNA of the CDR3 is TGTGCCAGCTCACCACCCTCTCTTACAGCTAACTATGGCTACACCTTC. The J gene is TRBJ1-2, the V gene TRBV18; unclear D gene. From germline, CDR1 is KGHSH and CDR2 LQKENI. The CDR3 spans 16 residues. Deletions cut 0 bases from V and 0 bases from J, with 11 bases between.

The chain carries TRBV5-5 and TRBJ2-7; 7 bases agree with TRBD1. The V segment lost 2 bases and the J segment 4 bases; nucleotides outside the gene matches: 3. CDR3 size: 13 residues. In germline, CDR1 is SGHKS, CDR2 YYEKEE (reference sequence). CDR3 nucleotides: TGTGCCAGCAGCTTTGACAGGGCGTACGAGCAGTACTTC. Its protein is CASSFDRAYEQYF.

V gene TRBV6-2 or TRBV6-3 combines with J gene TRBJ2-3; D gene ambiguous. Germline V gene sequence: CDR1 MNHEY, CDR2 SVGEGT. The V end was cut by 6 bases, the J end by 6 bases, with 4 bases between. The CDR3 runs to 10 residues. CDR3 sequence reads: CASSPDTQYF. The CDR3 DNA reads TGTGCCAGCAGCCCGGATACGCAGTATTTT.

CDR3 region: CASSPRDGTYEQYF. The CDR3 DNA reads TGTGCCAGCAGCCCACGGGACGGCACCTACGAGCAGTACTTC. This chain connects TRBV11-3 to TRBJ2-7; either TRBD1 or TRBD2 may fit D (5 bases each). The CDR3 contains 14 residues. Germline CDR1 and CDR2: SGHNT and YENEEA. V was cut by 5 bases and J by 2 bases, with 13 bases left in between.

On this clone itself: The junction and the germline gene differ at one end; a read error may be behind it. The J gene is TRBJ2-1, the V gene TRBV7-7, with 13 bases aligning to TRBD2. Germline V gene lookup returns CDR1 SSHAT and CDR2 FNYEAQ (reference sequence). The CDR3 totals 16 residues. This CDR3 reads CASSQGLAGTYNEQFF. The CDR3 DNA is TGTGCTAGCAGCCAGGGACTAGCGGGGACCTACAATGAGCAGTTCTTC.

J is TRBJ1-6 and V is TRBV12-5; 7 bases agree with TRBD1. Germline V lookup: CDR1 LGHNT, CDR2 FRNRAP. V shed 1 base, J shed 10 bases, and the junction held 4 bases outside the gene matches. The CDR3 contains 14 residues. The CDR3 here is CASGLGQGGSPLHF. CDR3 DNA sequence: TGTGCTAGTGGTTTGGGACAGGGAGGGTCACCCCTCCACTTT.

The V and J genes are TRBV16 and TRBJ2-7, with D perhaps matching TRBD1 (5 bases). Germline V lookup: CDR1 KGHSY, CDR2 FQNENV. The CDR3 is 14 residues long. Deletions cut 1 base from V and 2 bases from J, with 9 bases between. The CDR3 DNA reads as TGTGCCAGCAGCCAATTTCAGGGTGCCTACGAGCAGTACTTC. Residues: CASSQFQGAYEQYF.

The chain couples TRBV19 to TRBJ2-7, with 8 positions matching TRBD1. The CDR3 covers 14 residues. Trimming cost V 5 bases and J 3 bases; bases outside gene matches: 6. Germline CDR1 is LNHDA and CDR2 is SQIVND (reference sequence). The chain's CDR3 is CASSPPDRDYEQYF. CDR3 in DNA: TGTGCCAGTAGTCCCCCGGACAGGGACTACGAGCAGTACTTC.

V and J are TRBV7-2 and TRBJ2-7; D is undetermined. Per germline, CDR1 SGHTA and CDR2 FQGNSA. Trimming removed 1 base at V and 5 bases at J, with 9 bases between. This CDR3 is built from 13 residues. CDR3 in amino acids: CASSLVLGNEQYF. The CDR3 bases are TGTGCCAGCAGCTTAGTCCTGGGGAACGAGCAGTACTTC.